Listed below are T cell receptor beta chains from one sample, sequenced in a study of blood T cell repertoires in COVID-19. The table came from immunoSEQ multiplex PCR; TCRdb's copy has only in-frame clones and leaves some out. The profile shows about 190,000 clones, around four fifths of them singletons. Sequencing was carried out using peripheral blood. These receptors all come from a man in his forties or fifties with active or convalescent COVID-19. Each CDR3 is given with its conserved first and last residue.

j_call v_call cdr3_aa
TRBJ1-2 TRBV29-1 CSVESGGYGYTF
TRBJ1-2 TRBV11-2 CASSSPEASNYGYTF
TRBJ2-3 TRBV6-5 CASSSQGGRADTQYF
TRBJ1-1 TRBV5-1 CASSHPGVVNTEAFF
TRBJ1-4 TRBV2 CASSGGAAGEKLFF
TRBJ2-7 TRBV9 CASSVEPRTYEQYF
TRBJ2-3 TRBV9 CASSYGGGAADTQYF
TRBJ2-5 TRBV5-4 CASSFGQGAETQYF
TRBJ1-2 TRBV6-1 CASSPGTANYGYTF
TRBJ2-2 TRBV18 CASSKAGTGGTGELFF
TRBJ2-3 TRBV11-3 CASSLGQLAGEVDTQYF
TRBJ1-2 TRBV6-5 CASRMDTNYGYTF
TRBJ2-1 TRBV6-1 CASSEVPLASGGTRSSYNEQFF
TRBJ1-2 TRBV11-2 CASNQGRHYGYTF
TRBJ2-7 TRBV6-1 CASSEYPPGAQTYEQYF
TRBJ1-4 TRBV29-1 CSVGGGMGEKLFF
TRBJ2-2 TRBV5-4 CASSSGQGARTGELFF
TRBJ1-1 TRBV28 CASSLPSRQGRAFF
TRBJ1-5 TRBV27 CASSDRHSNQPQHF
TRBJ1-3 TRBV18 CASSEGLENTIYF
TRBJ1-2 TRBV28 CASSFGGADPYGYTF
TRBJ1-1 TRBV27 CASSRDRIDTEAFF
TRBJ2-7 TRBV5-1 CASSLGDSGQYF
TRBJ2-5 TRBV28 CASMSGGYQETQYF
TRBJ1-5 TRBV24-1 CATSTESGQPQHF
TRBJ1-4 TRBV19 CASSILPGTNEKLFF
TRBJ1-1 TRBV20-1 CSAQRAFF
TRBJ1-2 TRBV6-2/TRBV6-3 CASSYVRTGALSEGYTF
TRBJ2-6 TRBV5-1 CASSLTGPAGANVLTF
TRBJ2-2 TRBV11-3 CASSSTGTGDNTGELFF
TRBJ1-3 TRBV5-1 CASSLEGVTGNTIYF
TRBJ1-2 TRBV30 CALNRGLQYGYTF
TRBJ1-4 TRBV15 CATSQDRANRLFF
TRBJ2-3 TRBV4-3 CASSQSLTGGGSDTQYF
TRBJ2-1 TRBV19 CASSTYEVSSYNEQFF
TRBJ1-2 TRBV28 CASSGTGFFLVYGYTF
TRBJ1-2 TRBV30 CALTTSPLLGGYGYTF
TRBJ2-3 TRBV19 CASNMGTVGPGDTQYF
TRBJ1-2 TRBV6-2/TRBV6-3 CASSRGSSGYGYTF
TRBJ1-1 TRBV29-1 CSASRNRGTEAFF
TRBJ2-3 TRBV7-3 CASSPTGVIDTQYF
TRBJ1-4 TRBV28 CASSWGGLSNEKLFF
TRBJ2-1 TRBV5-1 CASSEAGRGNEQFF
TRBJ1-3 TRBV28 CASSTPGGVGNTIYF
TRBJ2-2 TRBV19 CASWGQGGGGELFF
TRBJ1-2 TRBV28 CASNGQEEGGYTF
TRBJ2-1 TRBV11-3 CASSLGLAGNNEQFF
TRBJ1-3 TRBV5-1 CASSSETGSGNTIYF
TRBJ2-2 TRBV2 CASSEGGGPGTGELFF
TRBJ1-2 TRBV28 CASSPPIYGYTF
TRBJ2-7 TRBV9 CASSDRRGEQYF
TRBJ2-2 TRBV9 CASSVADRGRTGELFF
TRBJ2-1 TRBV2 CASRVEADEQFF
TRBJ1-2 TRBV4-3 CASSQDRAGGYGYTF
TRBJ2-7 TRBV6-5 CASRDGTAILEKYF
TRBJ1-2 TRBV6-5 CASSRQGVGGYTF
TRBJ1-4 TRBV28 CASLDGLRVEKLFF
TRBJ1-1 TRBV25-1 CASSENRDGTEAFF
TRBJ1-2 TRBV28 CASRPRTRYYGYTF